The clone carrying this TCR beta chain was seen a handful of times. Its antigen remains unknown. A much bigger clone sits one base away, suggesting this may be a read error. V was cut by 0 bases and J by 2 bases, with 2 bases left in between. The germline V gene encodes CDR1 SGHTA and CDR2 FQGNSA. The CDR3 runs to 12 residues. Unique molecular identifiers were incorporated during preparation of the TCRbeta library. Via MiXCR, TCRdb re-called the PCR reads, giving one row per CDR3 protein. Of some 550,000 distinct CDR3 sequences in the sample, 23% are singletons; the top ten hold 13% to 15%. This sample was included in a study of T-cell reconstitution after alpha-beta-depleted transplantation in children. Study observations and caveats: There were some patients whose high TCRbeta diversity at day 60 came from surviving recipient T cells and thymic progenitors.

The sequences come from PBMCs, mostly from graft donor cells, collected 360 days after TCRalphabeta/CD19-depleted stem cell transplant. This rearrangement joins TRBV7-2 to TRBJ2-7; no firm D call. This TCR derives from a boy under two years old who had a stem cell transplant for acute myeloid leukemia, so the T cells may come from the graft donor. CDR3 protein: CASSLATYEQYF. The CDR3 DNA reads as TGTGCCAGCAGCTTAGCGACCTACGAGCAGTACTTC.